A selection of T cell receptor beta chains follows, all from one sample in a study of T-cell memory formation after mild COVID-19. Via MiXCR, TCRdb re-called the 5' RACE reads, giving one row per CDR3 protein. The repertoire holds around 450,000 distinct CDR3 sequences, with roughly 20% as singletons. The source material was PBMCs or a T cell subset sorted from them (not recorded which). These receptors were collected from an adult woman who had mild COVID-19 (a few samples of this study predate the infection). Cell type and time point are not known. Each CDR3 is given with its conserved first and last residue.

V gene	J gene	CDR3 protein
TRBV3-1	TRBJ2-2	CASSQSPNTGELFF
TRBV9	TRBJ2-3	CASSFGRGDRSTDTQYF
TRBV20-1	TRBJ1-5	CSASYTGTGEQPQHF
TRBV4-2	TRBJ2-7	CASSQDIGLGREQYF
TRBV4-1	TRBJ2-3	CASSQDWSGARNTQYF
TRBV27	TRBJ1-2	CASAPAGSTYGYTF
TRBV29-1	TRBJ2-5	CSVIRTGGETQYF
TRBV29-1	TRBJ1-2	CSVESGYTF
TRBV27	TRBJ2-2	CATSDREYTGELFF
TRBV2	TRBJ2-3	CASSEVETSTDTQYF
TRBV11-2	TRBJ2-5	CASAGLQGHEAAQYF
TRBV19	TRBJ2-5	CASSIVSPRAAQYF
TRBV11-3	TRBJ2-3	CASSLDVGRVTDTQYF
TRBV27	TRBJ1-5	CASSPYYSNQPQHF
TRBV29-1	TRBJ2-1	CSVDGLRLGSYNEQFF
TRBV15	TRBJ2-1	CATSRERGGSYNEQFF
TRBV24-1	TRBJ2-7	CATSDTRGSYEQYF